This T cell receptor beta chain was recorded in a study of T-cell memory formation after mild COVID-19. Study background: TCR clusters were largely donor specific.

There are a few counts of this clonotype. Antigen: not known. Broader study findings: The authors left the SARS-CoV-2 specificity of second-wave clones peaking on day 37 unconfirmed. Clones contracting across day 15 to 85 had a balanced CD4/CD8 profile; later expanding clones leaned CD4+.

Using constant-segment primers, 5'RACE produced TCR alpha and TCR beta cDNA libraries carrying sample barcodes and UMIs. TCRdb reprocessed the 5' RACE reads with MiXCR, giving one entry per CDR3 protein. The sample yields about 430,000 distinct CDR3 sequences, roughly 26% seen once. This TCR was sampled from an adult woman who had mild COVID-19 (a few samples of this study predate the infection). Cell type and time point are not known. The sample was PBMCs or a T cell subset sorted from them (not recorded which).

Written as DNA, the CDR3 is TGTGCCAGCAGCTTAGGGGGGACAGGGGCAGACTACACCTTC. Protein sequence: CASSLGGTGADYTF. The chain joins TRBV7-6 to TRBJ1-2, with 10 bases that match TRBD1. CDR1 SGHVS and CDR2 FNYEAQ come from the germline V gene. The V gene end was trimmed by 1 base and the J gene end by 10 bases; junction bases not matched to a gene: 6. This CDR3 contains 14 residues.